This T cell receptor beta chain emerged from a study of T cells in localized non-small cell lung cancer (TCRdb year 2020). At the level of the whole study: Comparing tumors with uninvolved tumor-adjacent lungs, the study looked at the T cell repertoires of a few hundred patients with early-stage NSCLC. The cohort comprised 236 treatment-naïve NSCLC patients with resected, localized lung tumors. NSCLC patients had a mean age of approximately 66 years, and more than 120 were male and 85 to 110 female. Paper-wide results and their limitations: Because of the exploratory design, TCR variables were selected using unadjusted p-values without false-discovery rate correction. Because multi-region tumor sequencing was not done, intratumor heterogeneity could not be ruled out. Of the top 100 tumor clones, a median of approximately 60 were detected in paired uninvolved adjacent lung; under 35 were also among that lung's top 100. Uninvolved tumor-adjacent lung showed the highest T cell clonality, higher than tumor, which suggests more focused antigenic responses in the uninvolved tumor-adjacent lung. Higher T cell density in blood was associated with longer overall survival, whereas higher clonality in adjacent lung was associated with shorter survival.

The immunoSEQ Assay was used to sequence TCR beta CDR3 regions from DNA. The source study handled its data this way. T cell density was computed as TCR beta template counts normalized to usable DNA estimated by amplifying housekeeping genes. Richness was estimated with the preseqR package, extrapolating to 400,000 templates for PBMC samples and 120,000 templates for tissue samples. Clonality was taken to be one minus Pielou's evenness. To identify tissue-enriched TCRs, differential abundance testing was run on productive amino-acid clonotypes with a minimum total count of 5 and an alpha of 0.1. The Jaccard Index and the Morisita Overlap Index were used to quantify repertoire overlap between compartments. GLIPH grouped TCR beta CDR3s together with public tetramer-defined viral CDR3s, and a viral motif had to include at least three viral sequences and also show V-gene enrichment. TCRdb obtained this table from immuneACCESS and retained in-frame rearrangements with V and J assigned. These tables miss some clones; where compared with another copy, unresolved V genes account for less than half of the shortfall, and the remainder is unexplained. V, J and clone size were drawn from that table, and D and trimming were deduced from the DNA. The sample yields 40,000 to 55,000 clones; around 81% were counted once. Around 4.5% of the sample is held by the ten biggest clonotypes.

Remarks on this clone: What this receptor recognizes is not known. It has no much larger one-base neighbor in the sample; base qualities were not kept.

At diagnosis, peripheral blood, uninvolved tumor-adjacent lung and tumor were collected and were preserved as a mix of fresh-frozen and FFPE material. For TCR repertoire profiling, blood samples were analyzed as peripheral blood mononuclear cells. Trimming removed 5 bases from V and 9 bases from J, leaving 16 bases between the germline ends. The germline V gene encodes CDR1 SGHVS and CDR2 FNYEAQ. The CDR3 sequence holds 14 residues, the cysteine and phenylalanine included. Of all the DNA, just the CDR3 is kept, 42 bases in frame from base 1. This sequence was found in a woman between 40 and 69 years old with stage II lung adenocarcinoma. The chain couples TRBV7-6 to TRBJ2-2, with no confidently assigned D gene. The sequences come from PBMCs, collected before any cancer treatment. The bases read TGTGCCAGCAGCCCCGACTTGGAATTTCGGGAGCTGTTTTTT. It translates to CASSPDLEFRELFF.